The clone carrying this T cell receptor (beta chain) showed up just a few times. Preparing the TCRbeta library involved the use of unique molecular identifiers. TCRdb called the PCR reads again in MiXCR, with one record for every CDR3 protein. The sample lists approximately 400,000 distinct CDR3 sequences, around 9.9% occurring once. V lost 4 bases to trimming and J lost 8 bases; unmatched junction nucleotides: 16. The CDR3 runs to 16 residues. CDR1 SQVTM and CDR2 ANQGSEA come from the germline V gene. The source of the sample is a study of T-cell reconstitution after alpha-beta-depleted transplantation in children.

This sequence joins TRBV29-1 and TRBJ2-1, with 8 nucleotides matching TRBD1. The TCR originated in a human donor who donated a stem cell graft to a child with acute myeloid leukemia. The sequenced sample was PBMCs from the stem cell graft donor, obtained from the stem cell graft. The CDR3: CSVAQRTGIVVDEQFF. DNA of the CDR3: TGCAGCGTTGCTCAACGGACAGGGATTGTTGTAGATGAGCAGTTCTTC.